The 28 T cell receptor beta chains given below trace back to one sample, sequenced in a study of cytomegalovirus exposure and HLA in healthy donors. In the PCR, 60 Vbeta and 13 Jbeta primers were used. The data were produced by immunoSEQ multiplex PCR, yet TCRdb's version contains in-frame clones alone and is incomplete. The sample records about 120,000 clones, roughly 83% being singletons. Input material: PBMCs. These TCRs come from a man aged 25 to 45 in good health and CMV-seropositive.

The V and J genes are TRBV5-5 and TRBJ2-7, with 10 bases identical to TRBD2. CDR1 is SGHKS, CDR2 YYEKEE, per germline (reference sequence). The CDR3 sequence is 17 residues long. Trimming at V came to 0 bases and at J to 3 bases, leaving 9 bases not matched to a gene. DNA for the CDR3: TGTGCCAGCAGCTTGGCTAGCGGGGGAGACAAGATCTACGAGCAGTACTTC. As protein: CASSLASGGDKIYEQYF.

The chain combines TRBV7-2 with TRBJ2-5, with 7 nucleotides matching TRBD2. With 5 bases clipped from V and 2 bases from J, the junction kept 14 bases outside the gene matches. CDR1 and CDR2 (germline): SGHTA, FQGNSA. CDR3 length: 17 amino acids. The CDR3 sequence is CASSLIVGASGQETQYF. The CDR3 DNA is TGTGCCAGCAGCCTAATCGTAGGGGCTAGCGGTCAAGAGACCCAGTACTTC.

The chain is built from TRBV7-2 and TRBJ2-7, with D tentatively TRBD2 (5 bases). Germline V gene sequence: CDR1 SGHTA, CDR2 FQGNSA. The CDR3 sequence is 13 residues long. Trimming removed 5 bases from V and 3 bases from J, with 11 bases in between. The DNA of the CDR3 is TGTGCCAGCAGCCGCGGGTTAAACTACGAGCAGTACTTC. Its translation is CASSRGLNYEQYF.

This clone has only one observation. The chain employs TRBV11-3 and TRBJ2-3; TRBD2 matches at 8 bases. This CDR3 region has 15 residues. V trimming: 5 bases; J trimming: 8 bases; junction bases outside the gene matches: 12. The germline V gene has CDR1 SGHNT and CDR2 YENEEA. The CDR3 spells CASSHRGGRIGTQYF. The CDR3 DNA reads TGTGCCAGCAGCCACCGGGGGGGCAGGATTGGTACGCAGTATTTT.

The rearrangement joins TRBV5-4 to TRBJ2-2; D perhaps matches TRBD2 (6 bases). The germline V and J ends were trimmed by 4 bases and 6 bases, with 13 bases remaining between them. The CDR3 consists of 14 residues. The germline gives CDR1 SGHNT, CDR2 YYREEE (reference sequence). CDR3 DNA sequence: TGTGCCAGCAGCCCGGGCGGGGTCCCCGGGGAGCTGTTTTTT. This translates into CASSPGGVPGELFF.

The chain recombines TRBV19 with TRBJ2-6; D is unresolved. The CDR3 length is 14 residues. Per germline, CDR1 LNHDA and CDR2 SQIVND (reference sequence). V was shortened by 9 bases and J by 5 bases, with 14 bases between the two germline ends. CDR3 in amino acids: CASHAWARANVLTF. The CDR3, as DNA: TGTGCCAGCCATGCTTGGGCAAGGGCCAACGTCCTGACTTTC.

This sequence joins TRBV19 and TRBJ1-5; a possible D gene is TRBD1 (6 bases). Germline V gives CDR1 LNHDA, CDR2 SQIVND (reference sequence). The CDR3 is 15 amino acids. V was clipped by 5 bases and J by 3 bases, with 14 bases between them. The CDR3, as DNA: TGTGCCAGTAGTGACAGGTCGAACAACAATCAGCCCCAGCATTTT. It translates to CASSDRSNNNQPQHF.

CDR3 DNA sequence: TGTGCCAGCAGCGCAGGCGGGGACAGGGATATTCGGGCCCAGCATTTT. Translation gives CASSAGGDRDIRAQHF. The V call is TRBV7-8, the J call TRBJ1-5, with 9 bases fitting TRBD1. The V gene end was trimmed by 5 bases and the J gene end by 11 bases; junction bases not matched to a gene: 16. The germline V gene has CDR1 SGHVS and CDR2 FQNEAQ. The CDR3 length is 16 residues.

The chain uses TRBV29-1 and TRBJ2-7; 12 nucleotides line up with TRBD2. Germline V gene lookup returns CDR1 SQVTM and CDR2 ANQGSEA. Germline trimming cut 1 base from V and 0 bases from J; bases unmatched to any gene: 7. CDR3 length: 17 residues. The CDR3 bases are TGCAGCGTTGAAGGAACTAGCGGGGGGACGAGCTCCTACGAGCAGTACTTC. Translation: CSVEGTSGGTSSYEQYF.

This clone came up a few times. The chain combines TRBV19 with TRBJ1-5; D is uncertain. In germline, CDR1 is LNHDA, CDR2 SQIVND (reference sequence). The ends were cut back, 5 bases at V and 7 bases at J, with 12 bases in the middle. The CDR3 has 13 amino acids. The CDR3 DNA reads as TGTGCCAGTAGTGGTGGAGGGCTCCAGCCCCAGCATTTT. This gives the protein CASSGGGLQPQHF.

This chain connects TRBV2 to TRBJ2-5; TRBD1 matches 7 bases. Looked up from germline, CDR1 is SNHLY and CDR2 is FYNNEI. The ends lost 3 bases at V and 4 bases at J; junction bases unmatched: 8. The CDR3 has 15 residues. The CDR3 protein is CASSEPQGFRETQYF. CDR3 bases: TGTGCCAGCAGTGAGCCACAGGGGTTCCGAGAGACCCAGTACTTC.

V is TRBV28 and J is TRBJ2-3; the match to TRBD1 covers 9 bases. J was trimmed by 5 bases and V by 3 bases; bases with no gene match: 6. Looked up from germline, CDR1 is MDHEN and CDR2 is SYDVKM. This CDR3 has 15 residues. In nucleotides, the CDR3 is TGTGCCAGCAGTTTCGGGACAGGGTCGGGAGATACGCAGTATTTT. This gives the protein CASSFGTGSGDTQYF.

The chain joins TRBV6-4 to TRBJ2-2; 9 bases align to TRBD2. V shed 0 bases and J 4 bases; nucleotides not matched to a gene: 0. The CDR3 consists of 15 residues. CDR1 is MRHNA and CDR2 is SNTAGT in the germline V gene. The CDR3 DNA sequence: TGTGCCAGCAGTGACTCTAGCGGGGGCACCGGGGAGCTGTTTTTT. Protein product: CASSDSSGGTGELFF.

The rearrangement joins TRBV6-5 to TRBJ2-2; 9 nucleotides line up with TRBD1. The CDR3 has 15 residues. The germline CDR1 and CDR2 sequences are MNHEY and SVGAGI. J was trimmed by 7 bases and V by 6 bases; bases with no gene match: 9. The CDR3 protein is CASSSGTGLNGELFF. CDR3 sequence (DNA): TGTGCCAGCAGCTCCGGGACAGGGCTTAACGGGGAGCTGTTTTTT.

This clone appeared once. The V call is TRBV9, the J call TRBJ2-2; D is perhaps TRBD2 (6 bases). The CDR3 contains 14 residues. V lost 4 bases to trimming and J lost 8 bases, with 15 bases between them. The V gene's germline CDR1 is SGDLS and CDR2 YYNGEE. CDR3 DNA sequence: TGTGCCAGCAGCCCCCGGGACGGACTAGGGGAGCTGTTTTTT. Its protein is CASSPRDGLGELFF.

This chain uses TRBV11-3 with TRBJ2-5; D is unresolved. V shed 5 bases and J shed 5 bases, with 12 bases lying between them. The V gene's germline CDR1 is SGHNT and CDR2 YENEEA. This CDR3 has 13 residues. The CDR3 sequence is CASSRVARETQYF. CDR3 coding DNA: TGTGCCAGCAGCCGAGTGGCCAGGGAGACCCAGTACTTC.

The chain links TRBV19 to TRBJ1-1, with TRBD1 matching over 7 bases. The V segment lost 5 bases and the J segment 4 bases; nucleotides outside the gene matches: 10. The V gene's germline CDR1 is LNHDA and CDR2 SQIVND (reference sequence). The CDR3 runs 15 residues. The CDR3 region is CASSFSTGLRTEAFF. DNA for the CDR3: TGTGCCAGTAGTTTCTCGACAGGGCTGCGCACTGAAGCTTTCTTT. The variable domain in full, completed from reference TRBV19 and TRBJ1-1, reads DGGITQSPKYLFRKEGQNVTLSCEQNLNHDAMYWYRQDPGQGLRLIYYSQIVNDFQKGDIAEGYSVSREKKESFPLTVTSAQKNPTAFYLCASSFSTGLRTEAFFGQGTRLTVV.

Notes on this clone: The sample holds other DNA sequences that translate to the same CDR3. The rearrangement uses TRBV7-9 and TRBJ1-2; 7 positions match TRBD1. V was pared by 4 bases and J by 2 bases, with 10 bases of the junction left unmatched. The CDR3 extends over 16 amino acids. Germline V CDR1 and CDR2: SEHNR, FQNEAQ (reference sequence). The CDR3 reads CASSSDRTTLNYGYTF. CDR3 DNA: TGTGCCAGCAGCTCGGACAGGACTACATTAAACTATGGCTACACCTTC.

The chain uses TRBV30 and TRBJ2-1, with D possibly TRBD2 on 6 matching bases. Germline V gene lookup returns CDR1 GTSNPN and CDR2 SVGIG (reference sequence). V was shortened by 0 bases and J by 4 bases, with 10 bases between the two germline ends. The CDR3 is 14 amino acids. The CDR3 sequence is CAWSVAGAYNEQFF. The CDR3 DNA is TGTGCCTGGAGTGTAGCGGGTGCGTACAATGAGCAGTTCTTC.

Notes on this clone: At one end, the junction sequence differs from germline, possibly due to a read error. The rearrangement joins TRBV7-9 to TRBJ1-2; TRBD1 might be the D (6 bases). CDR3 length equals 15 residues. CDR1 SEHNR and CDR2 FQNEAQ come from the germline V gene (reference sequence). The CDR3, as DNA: TGTTCCAGCAGCTTAGGGGAAGGGGGACACTATGGCTACACCTTC. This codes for CSSSLGEGGHYGYTF.

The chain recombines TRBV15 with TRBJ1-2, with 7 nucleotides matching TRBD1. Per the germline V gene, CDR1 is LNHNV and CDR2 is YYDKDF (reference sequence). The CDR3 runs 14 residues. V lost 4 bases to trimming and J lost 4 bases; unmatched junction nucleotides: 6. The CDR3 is CATSKGGQIYGYTF. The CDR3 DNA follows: TGTGCCACCAGCAAAGGGGGACAGATCTATGGCTACACCTTC.

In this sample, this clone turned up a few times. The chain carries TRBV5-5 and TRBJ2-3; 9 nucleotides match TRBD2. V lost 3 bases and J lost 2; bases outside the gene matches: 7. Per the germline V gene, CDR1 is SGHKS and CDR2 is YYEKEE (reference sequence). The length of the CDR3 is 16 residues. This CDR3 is CASSSLLAGSTDTQYF. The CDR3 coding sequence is TGTGCCAGCAGCTCTCTCCTAGCGGGGTCCACAGATACGCAGTATTTT.

The CDR3 DNA follows: TGCGCCAGCAGCCTTCTAGATACCGGGGAGCTGTTTTTT. Residues: CASSLLDTGELFF. This rearrangement joins TRBV4-3 to TRBJ2-2; D is undetermined. Trimming removed 4 bases at V and 5 bases at J, with 8 bases between. Germline lookup yields CDR1 LGHNA and CDR2 YSLEER. The CDR3 contains 13 residues.

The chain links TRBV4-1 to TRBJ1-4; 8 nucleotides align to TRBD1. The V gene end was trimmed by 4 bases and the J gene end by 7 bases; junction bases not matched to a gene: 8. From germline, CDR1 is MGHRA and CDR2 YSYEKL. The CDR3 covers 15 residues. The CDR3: CASSRPDREGEKLFF. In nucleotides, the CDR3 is TGCGCCAGCAGCCGCCCGGACAGGGAAGGTGAAAAACTGTTTTTT.

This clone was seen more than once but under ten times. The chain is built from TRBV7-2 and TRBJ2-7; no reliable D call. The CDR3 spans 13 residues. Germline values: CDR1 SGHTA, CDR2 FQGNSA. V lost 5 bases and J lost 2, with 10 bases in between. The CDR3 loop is CASSPALAYEQYF. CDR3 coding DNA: TGTGCCAGCAGCCCCGCCCTAGCCTACGAGCAGTACTTC.

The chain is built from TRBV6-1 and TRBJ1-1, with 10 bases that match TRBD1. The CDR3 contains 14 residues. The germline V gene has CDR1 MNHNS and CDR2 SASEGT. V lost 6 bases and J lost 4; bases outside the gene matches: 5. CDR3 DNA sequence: TGTGCCAGCAGACCGGGACAGGGGCGCACTGAAGCTTTCTTT. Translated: CASRPGQGRTEAFF.

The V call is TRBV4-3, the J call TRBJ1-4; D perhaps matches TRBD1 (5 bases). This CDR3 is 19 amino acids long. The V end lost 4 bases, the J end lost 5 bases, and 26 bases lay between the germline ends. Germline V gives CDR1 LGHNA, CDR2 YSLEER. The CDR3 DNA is TGCGCCAGCAGCCCATACTCTTTGACAGCTGGGTGGGGAAATGAAAAACTGTTTTTT. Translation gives CASSPYSLTAGWGNEKLFF.

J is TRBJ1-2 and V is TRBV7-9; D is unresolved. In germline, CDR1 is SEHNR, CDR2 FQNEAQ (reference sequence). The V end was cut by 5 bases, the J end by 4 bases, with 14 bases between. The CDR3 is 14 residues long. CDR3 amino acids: CASSLPEGVYGYTF. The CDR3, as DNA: TGTGCCAGCAGCCTCCCCGAGGGTGTCTATGGCTACACCTTC.